These T cell receptor beta chains were read from a single sample in a study of cytomegalovirus exposure and HLA in healthy donors. Clones were read by immunoSEQ multiplex PCR, and TCRdb kept only the in-frame ones, dropping some. The data hold around 170,000 clones, with 84% observed a single time. The sample was PBMCs. These receptors were taken from a boy aged 2 to 10 in good health and CMV-seronegative. CDR3s include the opening cysteine and the closing phenylalanine or tryptophan. A D gene is named only where the DNA matches it firmly. Size is stated for part of the rows, as once, few or many counts, or as a class when the clone is expanded.

once	TRBV19	15	TRBJ1-2	.	CASSMFEQGTNGYTF	TGTGCCAGTAGTATGTTTGAACAGGGCACTAATGGCTACACCTTC
.	TRBV5-1	14	TRBJ1-4	.	CASSTTATNEKLFF	TGCGCCAGCAGCACGACAGCAACTAATGAAAAACTGTTTTTT
.	TRBV6-1	14	TRBJ2-7	TRBD2	CASSETSGTYEQYF	TGTGCCAGCAGTGAAACTAGCGGGACTTACGAGCAGTACTTC
.	TRBV9	15	TRBJ1-4	TRBD1	CASSPTQGNDEKLFF	TGTGCCAGCAGCCCAACACAGGGGAATGATGAAAAACTGTTTTTT
.	TRBV27	15	TRBJ2-7	.	CASSLRQGLSYEQYF	TGTGCCAGCAGTTTAAGGCAGGGTTTGAGCTACGAGCAGTACTTC
.	TRBV7-2	18	TRBJ2-1	.	CASSLSPSLEGSYNEQFF	TGTGCCAGCAGCTTATCACCATCCCTAGAGGGATCCTACAATGAGCAGTTCTTC
.	TRBV5-1	13	TRBJ2-7	.	CASSLVIASEQYF	TGCGCCAGCAGCTTGGTCATAGCATCCGAGCAGTACTTC
.	TRBV7-8	15	TRBJ2-1	TRBD2	CASSTSGATFGEQFF	TGTGCCAGCAGTACCAGCGGGGCCACGTTTGGGGAGCAGTTCTTC
.	TRBV7-6	15	TRBJ2-7	TRBD2	CASGGPGRGGHEQYF	TGTGCCAGCGGGGGGCCGGGACGGGGGGGCCACGAGCAGTACTTC
.	TRBV2	15	TRBJ2-1	TRBD1	CASRLDRGGHNEQFF	TGTGCCAGCAGATTGGACAGGGGGGGCCACAATGAGCAGTTCTTC
.	TRBV5-4	15	TRBJ2-1	TRBD2	CASSLGAGGYNEQFF	TGTGCCAGCAGCTTGGGTGCGGGAGGTTACAATGAGCAGTTCTTC
.	TRBV6-6	11	TRBJ2-7	.	CASSYRYEQYF	TGTGCCAGCAGTTACCGGTACGAGCAGTACTTC
.	TRBV12-5	13	TRBJ1-3	TRBD1	CASGLTGGRRLTF	TGTGCTAGTGGACTCACAGGGGGCCGACGCCTGACGTTT
once	TRBV25-1	11	TRBJ2-1	.	CASSPYNEQFF	TGTGCCAGCAGCCCATACAATGAGCAGTTCTTC
.	TRBV2	14	TRBJ2-3	TRBD2	CASLAGGGTDTQYF	TGTGCCAGCCTAGCGGGAGGTGGCACAGATACGCAGTATTTT
once	TRBV11-1	17	TRBJ2-2	TRBD2	CASSPGTSGLNTGELFF	TGTGCCAGCAGCCCAGGGACTAGCGGGTTGAACACCGGGGAGCTGTTTTTT
.	TRBV20-1	10	TRBJ1-1	.	CSAGGAEAFF	TGCAGTGCTGGGGGGGCTGAAGCTTTCTTT
.	TRBV2	16	TRBJ1-2	TRBD1	CASIQPGQGETYGYTF	TGTGCCAGCATCCAGCCGGGACAGGGCGAGACCTATGGCTACACCTTC
.	TRBV5-1	13	TRBJ1-2	TRBD1	CASRPDRGYGYTF	TGCGCCAGCAGGCCTGACAGGGGCTATGGCTACACCTTC
.	TRBV6-5	15	TRBJ1-1	TRBD1	CASSYDGTANTEAFF	TGTGCCAGCAGTTACGACGGGACAGCGAACACTGAAGCTTTCTTT
.	TRBV9	15	TRBJ2-2	TRBD2	CASSVGGGDTGELFF	TGTGCCAGCAGCGTAGGGGGGGGTGACACCGGGGAGCTGTTTTTT
.	TRBV13	14	TRBJ2-5	TRBD1	CASSSDRVQETQYF	TGTGCCAGCAGCTCGGACAGGGTCCAAGAGACCCAGTACTTC
.	TRBV5-8	18	TRBJ2-7	.	CASSLIGVIYSGSYEQYF	TGTGCCAGCAGCTTGATAGGTGTGATTTACTCGGGGTCCTACGAGCAGTACTTC
.	TRBV5-1	13	TRBJ2-7	.	CASSLGASYEQYF	TGCGCCAGCAGCTTGGGGGCCTCCTACGAGCAGTACTTC
.	TRBV7-9	12	TRBJ1-2	.	CASSSGIYGYTF	TGTGCCAGCAGCTCGGGAATTTATGGCTACACCTTC
once	TRBV7-2	15	TRBJ1-5	TRBD1	CASSLQGASNQPQHF	TGTGCCAGCAGCTTACAGGGGGCGAGCAATCAGCCCCAGCATTTT